These 20 T cell receptor beta chains came from one sample sequenced in a study of T cell responses to AZD1222 COVID-19 vaccine. Clones were sequenced by immunoSEQ multiplex PCR, and TCRdb holds only the in-frame ones, with some missing. The sample consists of over 95,000 clones, just over 90% of them appearing once. Material: peripheral blood, obtained on day 0 of AZD1222 vaccination. The receptor source for this set is an adult in good health.

The chain links TRBV7-9 to TRBJ1-4, with 9 nucleotides matching TRBD1. The V gene end was trimmed by 5 bases and the J gene end by 7 bases; junction bases not matched to a gene: 5. CDR1 is SEHNR and CDR2 is FQNEAQ in the germline V gene (reference sequence). This CDR3 comprises 14 residues. CDR3 bases: TGTGCCAGCAGCCCCGGGACAGGGATTGAAAAACTGTTTTTT. It is translated as CASSPGTGIEKLFF.

The rearrangement uses TRBV11-2 and TRBJ1-4; 11 bases are a match to TRBD1. CDR3 size: 16 residues. The ends lost 2 bases at V and 8 bases at J; junction bases unmatched: 7. CDR1 is SGHAT, CDR2 FQNNGV, per germline. CDR3 sequence reads: CASSLRTGGALEKLFF. The CDR3, as DNA: TGTGCCAGCAGCTTAAGGACAGGGGGCGCTTTGGAAAAACTGTTTTTT.

This chain connects TRBV4-2 to TRBJ2-7; D perhaps matches TRBD2 (6 bases). The CDR3 totals 16 residues. Between the trimmed V and J ends, which lost 0 bases and 5 bases, there was a span of 17 bases. Germline V lookup: CDR1 LGHNA, CDR2 YNFKEQ. The CDR3 coding sequence is TGTGCCAGCAGCCAAGATGGACTACCTCCCAGCGACGAGCAGTACTTC. Its protein is CASSQDGLPPSDEQYF.

This clone was seen a few times. The V call is TRBV30, the J call TRBJ1-4; D is perhaps TRBD1 (6 bases). With 1 base removed from V and 5 bases from J, the gap between germline ends came to 8 bases. The CDR3 is made up of 13 amino acids. In germline, CDR1 is GTSNPN, CDR2 SVGIG (reference sequence). CDR3 nucleotide sequence: TGTGCCTGGAGTGATCAGGGGAATGAAAAACTGTTTTTT. This sequence encodes CAWSDQGNEKLFF.

J is TRBJ1-1 and V is TRBV30; possibly TRBD1 for D (5 bases). CDR1 GTSNPN and CDR2 SVGIG come from the germline V gene (reference sequence). The CDR3 totals 13 residues. The V end was cut by 2 bases, the J end by 4 bases, with 11 bases between. CDR3 DNA sequence: TGTGCCTGGAGTTGGCCTGGGGGCACTGAAGCTTTCTTT. Translation: CAWSWPGGTEAFF.

This rearrangement joins TRBV4-1 to TRBJ2-1; D possibly uses TRBD1 or TRBD2 (5 bases each). Trimming stripped 4 bases from V and 2 bases from J, with 9 bases between. This CDR3 has 14 amino acids. Germline CDR1 MGHRA, CDR2 YSYEKL. The CDR3 here is CASSRSGPYNEQFF. CDR3 sequence (DNA): TGCGCCAGCAGCCGATCGGGACCCTACAATGAGCAGTTCTTC.

The chain uses TRBV9 and TRBJ1-3; D remains ambiguous. V lost 0 bases, J lost 4 bases, and 8 bases lay in between. Per germline, CDR1 SGDLS and CDR2 YYNGEE. There are 14 residues in the CDR3. As DNA, the CDR3 is TGTGCCAGCAGCGTAGGAAGCACAGGAAACACCATATATTTT. As protein: CASSVGSTGNTIYF.

This chain joins TRBV5-1 and TRBJ2-1; perhaps TRBD1 as D (5 bases). Trimming removed 0 bases from V and 8 bases from J, with 15 bases in between. The CDR3 consists of 15 residues. Looked up from germline, CDR1 is SGHRS and CDR2 is YFSETQ. CDR3: CASSLDRPEGDEQFF. The DNA for the CDR3 is TGCGCCAGCAGCTTGGATCGCCCGGAAGGGGATGAGCAGTTCTTC.

V gene TRBV28 combines with J gene TRBJ1-1; unclear D gene. CDR1 and CDR2 (germline): MDHEN, SYDVKM. This CDR3 contains 13 residues. Trimming took 7 bases from V and 1 from J, leaving 10 bases between them. The CDR3 protein is CASIGRWNTEAFF. CDR3 bases: TGTGCCAGCATTGGACGGTGGAACACTGAAGCTTTCTTT.

The V call is TRBV15, the J call TRBJ2-3, with 8 nucleotides matching TRBD1. The CDR3 runs 15 residues. V was clipped by 6 bases and J by 1 base; unmatched bases: 6. CDR1 and CDR2 from the germline V gene are LNHNV and YYDKDF (reference sequence). CDR3 sequence: CATRARDRRTDTQYF. CDR3 bases: TGTGCCACCAGGGCCCGGGACAGGCGCACAGATACGCAGTATTTT.

The chain carries TRBV6-2 or TRBV6-3 and TRBJ2-7; TRBD1 matches at 8 bases. V lost 5 bases to trimming and J lost 5 bases; unmatched junction nucleotides: 8. CDR1 MNHEY and CDR2 SVGEGT come from the germline V gene. This CDR3 spans 14 amino acids. The chain's CDR3 is CASSPGTGSHEQYF. The CDR3 region has the DNA TGTGCCAGCAGTCCCGGGACAGGAAGCCACGAGCAGTACTTC.

The gene calls are TRBV10-3 and TRBJ2-5, with 11 bases fitting TRBD2. This CDR3 region has 15 residues. Germline V lookup: CDR1 ENHRY, CDR2 SYGVKD. The trim removed 3 bases at V and 3 bases at J, leaving 3 bases unmatched. The CDR3 protein is CAISDTSGGKETQYF. In DNA form, the CDR3 reads TGTGCCATCAGTGATACTAGCGGGGGTAAAGAGACCCAGTACTTC.

CDR3 DNA: TGTGCCAGCAGCTTTGCCACTGCGAACACTGAAGCTTTCTTT. This sequence encodes CASSFATANTEAFF. V and J are TRBV7-2 and TRBJ1-1; D call uncertain. The V gene lost 3 bases and the J gene lost 1 base, with 9 bases spanning the gap. The germline gives CDR1 SGHTA, CDR2 FQGNSA. The CDR3 length is 14 residues.

This chain links TRBV6-2 or TRBV6-3 with TRBJ2-5; 7 nucleotides match TRBD1. This CDR3 is built from 13 residues. Looked up from germline, CDR1 is MNHEY and CDR2 is SVGEGT. J was trimmed by 5 bases and V by 7 bases; bases with no gene match: 7. CDR3 sequence (DNA): TGTGCCAGCACCCCGACAGGGCTGGAGACCCAGTACTTC. The encoded protein is CASTPTGLETQYF.

V usage is TRBV3-1 (or the pseudogene TRBV3-2) and J usage is TRBJ1-1; no clear D gene. Germline assignment: CDR1 LGHDT and CDR2 YNNKEL (reference sequence). This CDR3 region has 12 residues. V dropped 1 base and J dropped 5 bases, with 5 bases sitting between them. The CDR3 sequence: CASSQGWTEAFF. The CDR3, as DNA: TGTGCCAGCAGCCAAGGGTGGACTGAAGCTTTCTTT.

The rearrangement uses TRBV30 and TRBJ1-4; D is uncertain. Trimming left V 7 bases short and J 9 bases short, with 18 bases between. The CDR3 totals 13 residues. CDR1 GTSNPN and CDR2 SVGIG come from the germline V gene (reference sequence). In DNA form, the CDR3 reads TGTGCCTCCGAGGCGGCCCCTGGTCAAAAACTGTTTTTT. This encodes CASEAAPGQKLFF.

This chain joins TRBV9 and TRBJ2-2; D possibly corresponds to TRBD2 (5 bases). Trimming left V 4 bases short and J 3 bases short, with 7 bases between. This CDR3 spans 13 amino acids. Germline V CDR1 and CDR2: SGDLS, YYNGEE. Written as DNA, the CDR3 is TGTGCCAGCAGCCCGCGGGACACCGGGGAGCTGTTTTTT. Amino acid sequence: CASSPRDTGELFF.

This sequence joins TRBV6-5 and TRBJ1-6; D is possibly TRBD1 (6 bases). The CDR3 is made up of 15 amino acids. V was clipped by 6 bases and J by 5 bases, with 14 bases between them. CDR1 MNHEY and CDR2 SVGAGI come from the germline V gene. CDR3 sequence (DNA): TGTGCCAGCAGGGAGAACAGGGCAGATAATTCACCCCTCCACTTT. This translates into CASRENRADNSPLHF.

The V call is TRBV19, the J call TRBJ2-5, with 7 bases aligning to TRBD1. The CDR3 runs 14 residues. From germline, CDR1 is LNHDA and CDR2 SQIVND (reference sequence). Trimming cost V 7 bases and J 3 bases; bases outside gene matches: 8. CDR3 sequence reads: CASTTGTAKETQYF. In nucleotides, the CDR3 is TGTGCCAGTACAACCGGGACAGCTAAAGAGACCCAGTACTTC.

The V gene is TRBV2, the J gene TRBJ2-5, with 8 positions matching TRBD2. Germline CDR1 and CDR2: SNHLY and FYNNEI. With 10 bases clipped from V and 3 bases from J, the junction kept 4 bases outside the gene matches. The CDR3 runs to 12 residues. The CDR3 sequence: CATTGGEETQYF. The CDR3 DNA reads TGTGCCACGACCGGGGGGGAAGAGACCCAGTACTTC.